This T cell receptor beta chain comes out of a study of shared clonotypes between healthy human individuals. Study observations and caveats: Relative to clonotypes present in all four donors, those not shared had lower generation probabilities.

Naive CD45RA+ and memory CD45RA-negative subsets were split from CD4+ cells. Using immunoSEQ multiplex PCR, the repertoire was profiled, and TCRdb retains in-frame clones only, with some absent. The sample records about 2.4 million clones, roughly 93% being singletons. Trimming left V 0 bases short and J 4 bases short, with 12 bases between. The CDR3 spans 15 residues. CDR1 is SGHTA, CDR2 FQGNSA, per germline. Concerning this clone itself: Its antigen is unidentified.

The sequenced material came from naive CD4+ T cells from PBMCs. Subset denoted: CD45RA+ positively selected. This rearrangement joins TRBV7-2 to TRBJ2-5; D not resolved. This receptor was identified in a man younger than 35 in good health. Some clones in this sample may be carry-over from other donors' samples. CDR3 residues: CASSLAGRTVETQYF. The CDR3 nucleotides read TGTGCCAGCAGCTTAGCAGGAAGAACGGTAGAGACCCAGTACTTC.